This section outlines one T cell receptor (beta chain) sequence together with its context. This clonotype was seen ten or more times. The antigen it binds to is not known. Nothing much larger sits one base from this clone, and base qualities are not available. The data stem from a study of response to subunit inactivated influenza vaccine (dated by TCRdb to between 2017 and 2018). Turning to the overall study: Deep quantitative T cell receptor repertoire profiling was used in the study to track responses to a trivalent subunit inactivated influenza vaccine. Paper-wide results and their limitations: The authors suggested that each seasonal influenza vaccination may recruit only a limited number of new T cells.

The sample's time point label, decoded: 45 to 50 days after influenza vaccine administration. The CDR3 has 14 amino acids, counting the end cysteine and phenylalanine. Kept here is only the CDR3 DNA, which spans 42 bases and is read in frame from base 1. The junction carries 9 bases between V and J, which are trimmed by 6 bases and 0 bases respectively. The library came from RT-PCR. Instrument on record: Illumina HiSeq 2500. TCRdb reprocessing: public reads trimmed at Q25 with fastp, clones called with MiXCR, in-frame beta chains kept. Identical CDR3 proteins give one entry, which carries the most common genes and DNA. Within this sample are about 480,000 distinct CDR3 sequences, with 10% to 15% of them counted one time only. Of the sample, less than 15% is held by the ten largest clones.

Specimen: PBMCs from blood, collected 45 days after vaccination. The receptor's source is a man aged 50 to 60 who received an inactivated influenza vaccine. Donor details come from another sample of the same person, matched by shared clones. The rearrangement joined TRBV12-3 or TRBV12-4 to TRBJ1-5, with a weak D call of TRBD1 (6 bases match). The CDR3 protein: CASSGQNSNQPQHF. The nucleotide sequence reads TGTGCCAGCAGCGGACAGAATAGCAATCAGCCCCAGCATTTT.